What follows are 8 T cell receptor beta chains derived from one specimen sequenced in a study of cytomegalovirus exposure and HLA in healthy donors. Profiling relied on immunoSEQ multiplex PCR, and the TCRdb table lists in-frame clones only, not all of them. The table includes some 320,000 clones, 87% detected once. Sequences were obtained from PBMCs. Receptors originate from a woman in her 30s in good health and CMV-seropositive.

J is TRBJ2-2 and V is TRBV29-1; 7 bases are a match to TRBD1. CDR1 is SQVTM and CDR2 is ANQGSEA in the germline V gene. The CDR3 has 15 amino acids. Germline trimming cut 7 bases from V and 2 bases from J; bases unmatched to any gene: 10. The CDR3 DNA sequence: TGCAGCGCCAAGGCCCGGGACAGAAACACCGGGGAGCTGTTTTTT. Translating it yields CSAKARDRNTGELFF.

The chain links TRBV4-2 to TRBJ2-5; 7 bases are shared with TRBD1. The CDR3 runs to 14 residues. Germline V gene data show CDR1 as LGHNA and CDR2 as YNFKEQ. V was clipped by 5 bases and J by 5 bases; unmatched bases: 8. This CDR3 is CASSGDSQWETQYF. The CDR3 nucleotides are TGTGCCAGCAGCGGGGACAGCCAGTGGGAGACCCAGTACTTC.

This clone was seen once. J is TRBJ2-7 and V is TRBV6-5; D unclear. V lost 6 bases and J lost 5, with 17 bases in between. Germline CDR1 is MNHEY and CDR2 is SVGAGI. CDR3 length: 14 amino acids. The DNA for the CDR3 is TGTGCCAGCAGGGCCCCGGGCCCGACGGACGAGCAGTACTTC. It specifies CASRAPGPTDEQYF.

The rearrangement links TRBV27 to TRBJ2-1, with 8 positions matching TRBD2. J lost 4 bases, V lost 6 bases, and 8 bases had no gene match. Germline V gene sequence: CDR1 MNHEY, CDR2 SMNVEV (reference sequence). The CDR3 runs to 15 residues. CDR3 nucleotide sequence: TGTGCCAGCAGCTTAGCGGGAAATGAGTACAATGAGCAGTTCTTC. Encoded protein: CASSLAGNEYNEQFF.

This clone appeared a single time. CDR3: CASSEHHRIPREQYF. Here the CDR3 DNA reads TGTGCCAGCAGTGAACATCACAGGATTCCAAGAGAGCAGTACTTC. V and J are TRBV6-1 and TRBJ2-7, with D tentatively TRBD1 (5 bases). The CDR3 length is 15 residues. With 2 bases removed from V and 7 bases from J, the gap between germline ends came to 18 bases. Germline-derived CDR1 and CDR2 are MNHNS and SASEGT.

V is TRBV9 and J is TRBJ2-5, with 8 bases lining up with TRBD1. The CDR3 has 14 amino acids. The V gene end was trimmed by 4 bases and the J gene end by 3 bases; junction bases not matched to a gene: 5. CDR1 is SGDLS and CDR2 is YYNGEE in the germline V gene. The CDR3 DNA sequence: TGTGCCAGCAGCCTCGGACAGGGAAAAGAGACCCAGTACTTC. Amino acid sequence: CASSLGQGKETQYF.

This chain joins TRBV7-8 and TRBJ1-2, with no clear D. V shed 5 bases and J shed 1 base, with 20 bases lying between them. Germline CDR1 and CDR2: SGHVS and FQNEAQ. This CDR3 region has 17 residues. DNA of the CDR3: TGTGCCAGCAGCACTAGGACCTCCAATACCAATAACTATGGCTACACCTTC. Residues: CASSTRTSNTNNYGYTF.

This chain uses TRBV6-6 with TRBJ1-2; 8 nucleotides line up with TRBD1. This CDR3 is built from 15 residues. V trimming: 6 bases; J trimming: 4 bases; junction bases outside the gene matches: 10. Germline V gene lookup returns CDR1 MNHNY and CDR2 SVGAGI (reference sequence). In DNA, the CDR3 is TGTGCCAGCAGCCGACCGGACAGGGCGGTCTATGGCTACACCTTC. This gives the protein CASSRPDRAVYGYTF.